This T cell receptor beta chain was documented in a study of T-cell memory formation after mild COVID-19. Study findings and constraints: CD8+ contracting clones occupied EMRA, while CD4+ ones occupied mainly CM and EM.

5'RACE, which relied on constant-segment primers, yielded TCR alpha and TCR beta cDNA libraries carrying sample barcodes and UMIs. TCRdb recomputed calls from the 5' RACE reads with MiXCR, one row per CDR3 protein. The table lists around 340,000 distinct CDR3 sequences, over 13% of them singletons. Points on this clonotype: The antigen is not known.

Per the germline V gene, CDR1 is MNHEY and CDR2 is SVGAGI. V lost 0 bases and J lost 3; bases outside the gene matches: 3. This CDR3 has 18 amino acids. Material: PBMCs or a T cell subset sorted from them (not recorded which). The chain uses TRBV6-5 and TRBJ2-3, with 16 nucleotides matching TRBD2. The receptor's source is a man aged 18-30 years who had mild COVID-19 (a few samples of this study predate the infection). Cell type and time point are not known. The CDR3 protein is CASSYSGLAGGPTDTQYF. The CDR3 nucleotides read TGTGCCAGCAGTTACTCGGGACTAGCGGGGGGGCCTACAGATACGCAGTATTTT.